This T cell receptor (beta chain) is drawn from a study of shared clonotypes between healthy human individuals. Study-wide results and caveats: Sorted-subset sequencing was shown by rarefaction to be incomplete despite large depth.

The study separated CD4+ cells into CD45RA+ naive and CD45RA-negative memory subsets. The CDR3 has 17 residues. Germline CDR1 is SGHDN and CDR2 is FVKESK. The V end was cut by 4 bases, the J end by 6 bases, with 22 bases between. Details on this clone: Its target is not known.

Data came from immunoSEQ multiplex PCR; TCRdb stores just in-frame clones and leaves some out. The table lists about 2.3 million clones, 90% to 95% of them singletons. The chain uses TRBV14 and TRBJ2-1; D is unresolved. Sequencing input: naive CD4+ T cells from PBMCs. Noted subset: CD45RA+ positively selected. This sequence was found in a man in his late teens or twenties in good health. Some clones in this sample may be carry-over from other donors' samples. The CDR3 region has the DNA TGTGCCAGCAGCCCAACCCCACCCTCGAAGGATTTCAATGAGCAGTTCTTC. Encoded protein: CASSPTPPSKDFNEQFF.